These 20 T cell receptor beta chains were sequenced from one sample in a study of T cells after yellow fever vaccination. TCRdb reprocessed the 5' RACE reads with MiXCR, giving one entry per CDR3 protein. This table has about 220,000 distinct CDR3 sequences, approximately 6.8% appearing once. The material sequenced was CD4+ T cells sorted from PBMCs, taken on the day of the yellow fever booster vaccination. These receptors originate from a man aged 25-40 years who received the YFV17D yellow fever vaccine.

The table lists this clonotype with a few counts. The V gene is TRBV12-3 or TRBV12-4, the J gene TRBJ2-5; D might be TRBD1 (6 bases). The CDR3 sequence is 16 residues long. V lost 4 bases and J 1 base, leaving 16 bases between the germline ends. The CDR3: CASSSLFGTSQETQYF. In DNA form, the CDR3 reads TGTGCCAGCAGTTCCCTCTTCGGGACAAGCCAAGAGACCCAGTACTTC.

This clonotype has just a few counts. V usage is TRBV5-5 and J usage is TRBJ2-7, with 8 bases matching TRBD2. The ends lost 4 bases at V and 3 bases at J; junction bases unmatched: 9. From germline, CDR1 is SGHKS and CDR2 YYEKEE (reference sequence). This CDR3 has 15 amino acids. The CDR3 DNA follows: TGTGCCAGCAGCAAAGAGCGGGAGCCACTCTACGAGCAGTACTTC. It yields the protein CASSKEREPLYEQYF.

The chain is built from TRBV7-2 and TRBJ2-7; 8 nucleotides align to TRBD2. The trim removed 5 bases at V and 3 bases at J, leaving 12 bases unmatched. CDR3 size: 16 residues. Germline V gene sequence: CDR1 SGHTA, CDR2 FQGNSA. This chain's CDR3 is CASSLPPQRGYYEQYF. The CDR3 coding sequence is TGTGCCAGCAGCCTCCCCCCCCAGCGGGGGTACTACGAGCAGTACTTC. Supplemented by reference TRBV7-2 and TRBJ2-7, the full variable domain reads GAGVSQSPSNKVTEKGKDVELRCDPISGHTALYWYRQSLGQGLEFLIYFQGNSAPDKSGLPSDRFSAERTGGSVSTLTIQRTQQEDSAVYLCASSLPPQRGYYEQYFGPGTRLTVT.

V usage is TRBV2 and J usage is TRBJ2-1, with unresolved D. The CDR3 totals 18 residues. Germline V gene data show CDR1 as SNHLY and CDR2 as FYNNEI. Trimming removed 11 bases at V and 4 bases at J, with 30 bases between. The CDR3 nucleotides read TGTGCCTTCTGTTTATTGGAGAGCCCTGGCGGTGTTTACAATGAGCAGTTCTTC. It yields the protein CAFCLLESPGGVYNEQFF. The full variable domain, completed using reference TRBV2 and TRBJ2-1, is EPEVTQTPSHQVTQMGQEVILRCVPISNHLYFYWYRQILGQKVEFLVSFYNNEISEKSEIFDDQFSVERPDGSNFTLKIRSTKLEDSAMYFCAFCLLESPGGVYNEQFFGPGTRLTVL.

The rearrangement uses TRBV6-1 and TRBJ2-5, with D perhaps assigned TRBD1 or TRBD2 (5 bases each). Germline CDR1 is MNHNS and CDR2 is SASEGT. V was pared by 6 bases and J by 7 bases, with 18 bases between. The CDR3 sequence is 14 residues long. The CDR3: CASRPGTAGGTQYF. The CDR3 coding sequence is TGTGCCAGCAGGCCCGGGACGGCCGGAGGGACCCAGTACTTC.

J is TRBJ2-3 and V is TRBV19; D might be TRBD2 (6 bases). Germline CDR1 is LNHDA and CDR2 is SQIVND (reference sequence). Trimming left V 5 bases short and J 6 bases short, with 12 bases between. This CDR3 has 13 residues. The CDR3: CASSSILADTQYF. In nucleotides, the CDR3 is TGTGCCAGTAGTTCGATTCTAGCGGATACGCAGTATTTT.

This clonotype was detected a few times. V is TRBV5-1 and J is TRBJ2-5, with D unclear. The CDR3 is 16 amino acids. V gave up 0 bases and J gave up 1 base, with 13 bases separating them. Germline V CDR1 and CDR2: SGHRS, YFSETQ. CDR3 DNA sequence: TGCGCCAGCAGCTTGGTCCCACAGCCAGGCCAAGAGACCCAGTACTTC. This sequence encodes CASSLVPQPGQETQYF. Filled out from reference TRBV5-1 and TRBJ2-5, the complete variable domain reads KAGVTQTPRYLIKTRGQQVTLSCSPISGHRSVSWYQQTPGQGLQFLFEYFSETQRNKGNFPGRFSGRQFSNSRSEMNVSTLELGDSALYLCASSLVPQPGQETQYFGPGTRLLVL.

The DNA of the CDR3 is TGTGCCAGCAGTTTAGAGGTTACAGGGGGGCGAGAGACCCAGTACTTC. The encoded protein is CASSLEVTGGRETQYF. The V and J genes are TRBV12-3 or TRBV12-4 and TRBJ2-5; 8 nucleotides line up with TRBD1. The junction had 8 bases not matched to a gene; V was cut back by 1 base and J by 4 bases. This CDR3 region has 16 residues.

The sample holds many counts of this clonotype. V is TRBV7-2 and J is TRBJ2-7; 12 bases align to TRBD2. Germline CDR1 reads SGHTA; CDR2 reads FQGNSA. Trimming took 3 bases from V and 6 from J; bases not matched to a gene: 6. CDR3 length equals 15 residues. The CDR3 coding sequence is TGTGCCAGCAGCTTGCTAGCGGGAGGGCCAGGCGAGCAGTACTTC. Translated: CASSLLAGGPGEQYF.

In this sample, this clonotype turned up a few times. The V and J genes are TRBV20-1 and TRBJ2-7; 7 positions agree with TRBD1. The CDR3 sequence is 13 residues long. Losses at the gene ends were 6 bases for V and 3 bases for J; bases not matched to a gene: 8. Germline V lookup: CDR1 DFQATT, CDR2 SNEGSKA (reference sequence). CDR3 amino acids: CSAPGQSDYEQYF. CDR3 DNA: TGCAGTGCGCCGGGACAGTCCGACTACGAGCAGTACTTC.

This clonotype was seen at least ten times. The chain employs TRBV11-2 and TRBJ2-1; tentatively, D is TRBD2 (6 bases). This CDR3 has 15 residues. V was clipped by 3 bases and J by 4 bases, with 13 bases between them. CDR1 SGHAT and CDR2 FQNNGV come from the germline V gene. Written as DNA, the CDR3 is TGTGCCAGCAGCTTTAGCGGAGGGGTATACAATGAGCAGTTCTTC. Amino acids: CASSFSGGVYNEQFF. The variable domain in full, with the rest retrieved from reference TRBV11-2 and TRBJ2-1, is EAGVAQSPRYKIIEKRQSVAFWCNPISGHATLYWYQQILGQGPKLLIQFQNNGVVDDSQLPKDRFSAERLKGVDSTLKIQPAKLEDSAVYLCASSFSGGVYNEQFFGPGTRLTVL.

This clonotype has a count of ten or more. The chain has TRBV15 and TRBJ2-1, with D possibly TRBD1 on 5 matching bases. CDR1 is LNHNV, CDR2 YYDKDF, per germline (reference sequence). The V end lost 2 bases, the J end lost 0 bases, and 11 bases lay between the germline ends. The CDR3 spans 16 residues. CDR3 sequence: CATSRSGASSYNEQFF. The CDR3 DNA reads TGTGCCACCAGCAGAAGTGGGGCTAGCTCCTACAATGAGCAGTTCTTC.

This clonotype was detected a few times. The chain couples TRBV5-1 to TRBJ1-2; D ambiguous. The CDR3 covers 15 residues. The V end was cut by 0 bases, the J end by 2 bases, with 11 bases between. Per germline, CDR1 SGHRS and CDR2 YFSETQ. CDR3 region: CASSLVPDSNYGYTF. CDR3 bases: TGCGCCAGCAGCTTGGTGCCAGACTCCAACTATGGCTACACCTTC. The full variable domain, with the rest looked up from reference TRBV5-1 and TRBJ1-2, is KAGVTQTPRYLIKTRGQQVTLSCSPISGHRSVSWYQQTPGQGLQFLFEYFSETQRNKGNFPGRFSGRQFSNSRSEMNVSTLELGDSALYLCASSLVPDSNYGYTFGSGTRLTVV.

In this sample, this clonotype turned up a few times. The CDR3 DNA reads TGTGCCATCAGTTGGGACAGTAGCACAGATACGCAGTATTTT. Amino acids: CAISWDSSTDTQYF. The V call is TRBV10-3, the J call TRBJ2-3, with TRBD1 matching over 7 bases. This CDR3 has 14 residues. The germline V gene encodes CDR1 ENHRY and CDR2 SYGVKD. J was trimmed by 0 bases and V by 5 bases; bases with no gene match: 2.

This clonotype has a count of ten or more. V is TRBV5-1 and J is TRBJ2-2; D is unresolved. The CDR3 totals 16 residues. Germline V gives CDR1 SGHRS, CDR2 YFSETQ. V lost 3 bases, J lost 2 bases, and 14 bases lay in between. CDR3 bases: TGCGCCAGCAGCTCTCCCACCGGTTACAACACCGGGGAGCTGTTTTTT. This sequence encodes CASSSPTGYNTGELFF.

This clonotype was observed a few times. This chain links TRBV19 with TRBJ2-5, with D maybe TRBD2 (5 bases). The V gene's germline CDR1 is LNHDA and CDR2 SQIVND (reference sequence). The CDR3 extends over 17 amino acids. V was clipped by 3 bases and J by 1 base, with 18 bases between them. The CDR3 DNA reads as TGTGCCAGTAGTATCTACGTAGGAGGAGGAGGCCAAGAGACCCAGTACTTC. It yields the protein CASSIYVGGGGQETQYF. Variable domain in full (rest from reference TRBV19 and TRBJ2-5): DGGITQSPKYLFRKEGQNVTLSCEQNLNHDAMYWYRQDPGQGLRLIYYSQIVNDFQKGDIAEGYSVSREKKESFPLTVTSAQKNPTAFYLCASSIYVGGGGQETQYFGPGTRLLVL.

V and J are TRBV7-2 and TRBJ1-1; D is ambiguous. Germline values: CDR1 SGHTA, CDR2 FQGNSA. Trimming stripped 2 bases from V and 1 base from J, with 5 bases between. The CDR3 consists of 13 residues. The DNA for the CDR3 is TGTGCCAGCAGCTTAAAATCGAACACTGAAGCTTTCTTT. Protein: CASSLKSNTEAFF.

This clonotype was counted only a few times. The rearrangement uses TRBV20-1 and TRBJ2-1; 8 positions match TRBD2. Germline-derived CDR1 and CDR2 are DFQATT and SNEGSKA (reference sequence). The V gene end was trimmed by 5 bases and the J gene end by 9 bases; junction bases not matched to a gene: 15. The CDR3 spans 15 residues. CDR3: CSAGNREGRGGEQFF. The CDR3 DNA follows: TGCAGTGCTGGCAACCGGGAGGGCCGCGGTGGTGAGCAGTTCTTC.

There are many counts of this clonotype. The gene calls are TRBV5-1 and TRBJ2-7; D may be TRBD1 (6 bases). CDR1 is SGHRS, CDR2 YFSETQ, per germline. V was clipped by 4 bases and J by 3 bases, with 8 bases between them. The CDR3 loop spans 12 amino acids. CDR3 DNA sequence: TGCGCCAGCAGCCTACAGGGCTACGAGCAGTACTTC. As protein: CASSLQGYEQYF. The full variable domain, rest sourced from reference TRBV5-1 and TRBJ2-7, is KAGVTQTPRYLIKTRGQQVTLSCSPISGHRSVSWYQQTPGQGLQFLFEYFSETQRNKGNFPGRFSGRQFSNSRSEMNVSTLELGDSALYLCASSLQGYEQYFGPGTRLTVT.

This clonotype occurred a few times. The J gene is TRBJ1-5, the V gene TRBV7-2; D is uncertain. CDR1 and CDR2 (germline): SGHTA, FQGNSA. Trimming shortened V by 1 base and J by 7 bases, and 8 bases separated the two germline ends. The CDR3 is 13 residues long. The CDR3 protein is CASSLEVSQPQHF. The CDR3 nucleotides are TGTGCCAGCAGCTTAGAGGTTTCACAGCCCCAGCATTTT.